These T cell receptor beta chains were read from a single sample in a study of blood T cell repertoires in COVID-19. Method: immunoSEQ multiplex PCR; TCRdb's copy keeps in-frame clones and lacks some. Here the sample spans about 100,000 clones, about 80% being singletons. Sequenced material: peripheral blood. The source of these receptors is a woman in her seventies with acute or convalescent COVID-19. Both conserved end residues are part of each CDR3. D genes are given only for firm matches. For some rows the clone size is stated as once, few or many, or as a class when expanded; others skip it.

TRBD1,.,15,TRBV2,TRBJ1-1,TGTGCCAGCAGTGAAACAGGGGGGTCGGACACTGAAGCTTTCTTT,CASSETGGSDTEAFF
.,.,14,TRBV29-1,TRBJ2-5,TGCAGCGTTGTTAAAGGGGCTTTGGGAGAGACCCAGTACTTC,CSVVKGALGETQYF
.,few,13,TRBV5-6,TRBJ2-7,TGTGCCAGCAGCTTGTTCAGCTCCTACGAGCAGTACTTC,CASSLFSSYEQYF
.,.,15,TRBV19,TRBJ2-3,TGTGCCAGTACCGGGACTCCTCGAGCAGGAGATACGCAGTATTTT,CASTGTPRAGDTQYF
.,.,15,TRBV6-5,TRBJ1-3,TGTGCCAGCAGTTACTCGACCGCGGTAGGAAACACCATATATTTT,CASSYSTAVGNTIYF
.,once,14,TRBV13,TRBJ1-4,TGTGCCAGCAGCAAGGACAATCGAAATGAAAAACTGTTTTTT,CASSKDNRNEKLFF
.,.,15,TRBV5-6,TRBJ1-2,TGTGCCAGCAGCTTGCCGGCGGTCGTGGACTATGGCTACACCTTC,CASSLPAVVDYGYTF
TRBD1,.,17,TRBV19,TRBJ2-4,TGTGCCAGTAGTAGTCCGGGACAGTATTTGACCAAAAACATTCAGTACTTC,CASSSPGQYLTKNIQYF
TRBD1,.,16,TRBV7-8,TRBJ2-3,TGTGCCAGCAGCTTAGTTACAGGGGCAGACACAGATACGCAGTATTTT,CASSLVTGADTDTQYF
.,.,15,TRBV6-4,TRBJ2-5,TGTGCCAGCAGGAGGGCAGCTAACTCCCAAGAGACCCAGTACTTC,CASRRAANSQETQYF
.,.,15,TRBV9,TRBJ2-3,TGTGCCAGCAGCGGGGCCGGGACTCCCTGGGAGACGCAGTATTTT,CASSGAGTPWETQYF
.,.,12,TRBV5-6,TRBJ1-5,TGTGCCAGCAGCTTACTTGATCAGCCCCAGCATTTT,CASSLLDQPQHF
.,.,16,TRBV6-6,TRBJ1-1,TGTGCCAGCAGCCGCGGCCCCGGGGTGCAGAACACTGAAGCTTTCTTT,CASSRGPGVQNTEAFF
.,.,14,TRBV28,TRBJ1-5,TGTGCCAGCAGCCCCCCTTCAACGGGTCAGCCCCAGCATTTT,CASSPPSTGQPQHF
.,.,15,TRBV4-1,TRBJ1-1,TGCGCCAGCAGCCAAAATTCACAGGGAGGGACTGAAGCTTTCTTT,CASSQNSQGGTEAFF
.,.,15,TRBV6-5,TRBJ1-3,TGTGCCGTCTGGGGGGGGGCGACCTTAGGAAACACCATATATTTT,CAVWGGATLGNTIYF
.,.,16,TRBV18,TRBJ2-3,TGTGCCAGCTCACCACCCCGTGGGGCTACAACAGATACGCAGTATTTT,CASSPPRGATTDTQYF
.,.,13,TRBV12-3/TRBV12-4,TRBJ2-2,TGTGCCAGCAGTCCTACGGAGGATGGGGAGCTGTTTTTT,CASSPTEDGELFF
TRBD1,.,13,TRBV6-5,TRBJ1-2,TGTGCCAGCAGCCGGACAGGGTTGGATGGCTACACCTTC,CASSRTGLDGYTF
TRBD1,.,13,TRBV7-7,TRBJ2-5,TGTGCCAGCAGCATCGACAGGGTAGAGACCCAGTACTTC,CASSIDRVETQYF
.,few,13,TRBV27,TRBJ1-2,TGTGCCAGCAGATTAAGACAGGACTATGGCTACACCTTC,CASRLRQDYGYTF
.,.,14,TRBV2,TRBJ1-3,TGTGCCAGCAGTGGGGGCAATTCTGGAAACACCATATATTTT,CASSGGNSGNTIYF
.,.,19,TRBV7-9,TRBJ1-2,TGTGCCAGCAGCTTGGGGGGGACACTGGCGATCACCCCCAACTATGGCTACACCTTC,CASSLGGTLAITPNYGYTF
.,.,14,TRBV27,TRBJ2-4,TGTGCCAGCAAGGAGGGGACCGTAGCGAACATTCAGTACTTC,CASKEGTVANIQYF
TRBD1,.,17,TRBV3-1/TRBV3-2,TRBJ1-2,TGTGCCAGCAGCCAGTGGGGACAGGGGAAATCTAACTATGGCTACACCTTC,CASSQWGQGKSNYGYTF
.,.,14,TRBV5-1,TRBJ2-3,TGCGCCAGCAGCTTGGGTCAGGGGCTAGATACGCAGTATTTT,CASSLGQGLDTQYF
.,.,14,TRBV6-5,TRBJ1-1,TGTGCCAGCAGCCCAGGGGAATGGGGTAGGGAAGCTTTCTTT,CASSPGEWGREAFF
.,.,13,TRBV12-3/TRBV12-4,TRBJ1-3,TGTGCCAGCACCATCCTTAGAGGAAACACCATATATTTT,CASTILRGNTIYF
.,once,18,TRBV10-3,TRBJ2-6,TGTGCCATCAGGGCTTCCGTGGGGCCTTCCTCTGGGGCCAACGTCCTGACTTTC,CAIRASVGPSSGANVLTF
.,.,14,TRBV6-5,TRBJ1-1,TGTGCCAGCAGCTCGCAGGCGATTAACACTGAAGCTTTCTTT,CASSSQAINTEAFF
.,once,15,TRBV15,TRBJ2-4,TGTGCCACCAGCACAAGACAGGCGGGCGGAAACATTCAGTACTTC,CATSTRQAGGNIQYF
TRBD1,.,13,TRBV5-4,TRBJ2-5,TGTGCCAGCAGCACGGACAGGGAAGAGACCCAGTACTTC,CASSTDREETQYF
.,.,15,TRBV7-2,TRBJ1-2,TGTGCCAGCAGCTTAGAGGGACGGGAGGCAGATGGCTACACCTTC,CASSLEGREADGYTF
.,.,15,TRBV27,TRBJ1-2,TGTGCCAGCAGTTTAAATGGGGGGTTTGGGAATGGCTACACCTTC,CASSLNGGFGNGYTF
.,.,16,TRBV7-7,TRBJ2-6,TGTGCCAGCAGCTTATCTTTGGGAGCTGGGGCCAACGTCCTGACTTTC,CASSLSLGAGANVLTF
.,.,14,TRBV12-5,TRBJ2-2,TGTGCTAGTGGTCGGGACTGGAACACCGGGGAGCTGTTTTTT,CASGRDWNTGELFF
.,few,14,TRBV9,TRBJ1-4,TGTGCCAGCAGCGTAGGAGACAGGAATGAAAAACTGTTTTTT,CASSVGDRNEKLFF
.,.,13,TRBV12-3/TRBV12-4,TRBJ1-6,TGTGCCAGCAGTGCACAATGGAGTTCACCCCTCCACTTT,CASSAQWSSPLHF
TRBD1,.,15,TRBV20-1,TRBJ2-2,TGCAGTGCTAGTCTTCTGACAGGGGGGTCGGGGGAGCTGTTTTTT,CSASLLTGGSGELFF
.,.,16,TRBV5-1,TRBJ1-2,TGCGCCAGCAGCCGCGAGGTCTGGATGGCTGACTATGGCTACACCTTC,CASSREVWMADYGYTF
.,few,12,TRBV2,TRBJ1-4,TGTGCCAGCAGGGGCCCTGCGGAAAAACTGTTTTTT,CASRGPAEKLFF
TRBD1,.,17,TRBV18,TRBJ1-4,TGTGCCAGCTCACCGACGAGGACAGGGGCAACTAATGAAAAACTGTTTTTT,CASSPTRTGATNEKLFF
.,.,13,TRBV7-8,TRBJ2-5,TGTGCCAGCAGCCCGGACCTAGGGGAGGCCCAGTACTTC,CASSPDLGEAQYF
TRBD1,.,14,TRBV7-2,TRBJ1-6,TGTGCCAGCAGCCTGACAGGGGCGAATTCACCCCTCCACTTT,CASSLTGANSPLHF
.,.,14,TRBV21-1,TRBJ1-1,TGTGCCAGCAGCAAAATGAGGCCGAACACTGAAGCTTTCTTT,CASSKMRPNTEAFF
TRBD1,.,17,TRBV18,TRBJ1-3,TGTGCCAGCTCACGAAATGGACAGGGAAGCTCTGGAAACACCATATATTTT,CASSRNGQGSSGNTIYF
TRBD1,.,13,TRBV15,TRBJ2-5,TGTGCCACCAGCAGGGGACAGGGGGAGACCCAGTACTTC,CATSRGQGETQYF